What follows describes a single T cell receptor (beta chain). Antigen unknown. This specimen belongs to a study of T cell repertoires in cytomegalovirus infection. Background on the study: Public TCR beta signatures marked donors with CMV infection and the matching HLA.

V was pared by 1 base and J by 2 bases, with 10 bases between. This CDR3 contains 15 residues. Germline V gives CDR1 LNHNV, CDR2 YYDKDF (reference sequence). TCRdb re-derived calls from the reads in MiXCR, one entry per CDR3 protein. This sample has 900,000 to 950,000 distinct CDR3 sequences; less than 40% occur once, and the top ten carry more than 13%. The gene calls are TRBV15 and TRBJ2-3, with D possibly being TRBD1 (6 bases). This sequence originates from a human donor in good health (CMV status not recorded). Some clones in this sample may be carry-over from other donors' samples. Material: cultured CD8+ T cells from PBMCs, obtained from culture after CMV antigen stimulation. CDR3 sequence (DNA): TGTGCCACCAGCAGAGGCGGACAGTCCACAGATACGCAGTATTTT. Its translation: CATSRGGQSTDTQYF.